One sample yielded the 5 T cell receptor beta chains listed below, sequenced in a study of CXCR3-negative and CXCR3-positive naive CD8 T cells. The method, 5' RACE with UMI labels, was used to prepare the TRB cDNA libraries. TCRdb re-analyzed the 5' RACE reads; it lists each CDR3 protein once, without DNA. The sample totals 75,000 or so distinct CDR3 sequences; its top ten clones hold about 1.6%. Sequencing was done on a sample of naive CXCR3- CD8+ T cells from blood. Subset specified: CD45RO-CCR7+CD27+CD95- naive CD8+ T cells lacking CXCR3 (TNR3-). The receptors derive from a human donor in good health. Some clones in this sample may be carry-over from other donors' samples.

The rearrangement joins TRBV10-3 to TRBJ2-7; the TRBD2 assignment by TCRdb is unverifiable without DNA. Per the germline V gene, CDR1 is ENHRY and CDR2 is SYGVKD. The length of the CDR3 is 12 residues. The CDR3 sequence: CAISAGGSEQYF.

This chain links TRBV25-1 with TRBJ1-2; the TCRdb D gene call, TRBD1, has no DNA to confirm it. The CDR3 is 14 residues long. In germline, CDR1 is MGHDK, CDR2 SYGVNS. The CDR3 sequence: CASSQGVANYGYTF.

The chain combines TRBV3-1 with TRBJ2-7; as DNA is missing, the TRBD1 call by TCRdb cannot be tested. Germline V lookup: CDR1 LGHDT, CDR2 YNNKEL (reference sequence). There are 13 residues in the CDR3. The CDR3 is CASSQDRGVEQYF.

The V gene is TRBV3-1, the J gene TRBJ2-5; TCRdb returns TRBD2, unconfirmable since there is no DNA. The CDR3 covers 15 residues. CDR1 is LGHDT and CDR2 is YNNKEL in the germline V gene (reference sequence). CDR3 residues: CASSQLAGALETQYF.

The J gene is TRBJ2-5, the V gene TRBV11-2; there is no DNA to check the TCRdb D call of TRBD1. The CDR3 covers 15 residues. Germline loops: CDR1 SGHAT, CDR2 FQNNGV. The CDR3 loop reads CASSPQGIVGETQYF.